One and the same sample provided the 27 T cell receptor beta chains below, sequenced in a study of CD8+CD57+ T cells in acquired aplastic anemia. The template used for profiling TCR beta VDJ and CDR3 was genomic DNA. In TCRdb, the reads were re-called with MiXCR into one record per CDR3 protein. The table records fewer than 250,000 distinct CDR3 sequences, approximately 50% of them present only once. Selection for sequencing was limited to patients who had shown CD8+CD57+ cell expansion by flow cytometry. Sequences were obtained from sorted CD4+, CD8+, or CD8+CD57+ T cells (not recorded which) from PBMCs. The receptors here all came from a human donor with aplastic anemia.

Points on this clonotype: Since no conserved phenylalanine or tryptophan closes the CDR3, a read error is the likely cause. V usage is TRBV27 and J usage is TRBJ2-1; D is unclear. The CDR3 runs 11 residues. Germline CDR1 reads MNHEY; CDR2 reads SMNVEV (reference sequence). V was cut by 5 bases and J by 4 bases, with 3 bases left in between. In nucleotides, the CDR3 is TGTGCCAGCAGTGTTTACAATGAGCAGTTCCTC. This encodes CASSVYNEQFL.

V and J are TRBV25-1 and TRBJ1-2, with 8 nucleotides matching TRBD1. V lost 6 bases and J lost 0; bases outside the gene matches: 6. The CDR3 covers 15 residues. Germline lookup yields CDR1 MGHDK and CDR2 SYGVNS. The CDR3 nucleotides are TGTGCCAGCAGAGACCCGACAGGGGCTAACTATGGCTACACCTTC. This codes for CASRDPTGANYGYTF.

This clonotype was detected only a few times. A single base separates this from a much larger clone, so it may be a read error. This likely comes from a read error, as the CDR3 has no conserved phenylalanine or tryptophan at its end. This chain connects TRBV10-2 to TRBJ1-2; D gene unclear. This CDR3 region has 18 residues. V shed 2 bases and J shed 0 bases, with 19 bases lying between them. CDR1 is WSHSY and CDR2 is SAAADI in the germline V gene. CDR3 DNA: TGCGCCAGCAGTGAGAGGTCCCCAGGACCTTTAGCTAACTATGGCTACACCCTC. Protein sequence: CASSERSPGPLANYGYTL.

The gene calls are TRBV12-3 or TRBV12-4 and TRBJ2-1, with D tentatively TRBD2 (6 bases). The CDR3 totals 14 residues. Trimming took off 9 bases at V and 9 bases at J, with 21 bases between the two ends. The DNA for the CDR3 is TGTGCCAGTGAAGGGTTGGACGGGAGTCTTGAGCAGTTCTTC. It encodes CASEGLDGSLEQFF.

Turning to this clonotype: This may be a read error: a much more frequent sequence differs by one nucleotide. The rearrangement links TRBV7-9 to TRBJ2-7; unclear D gene. The CDR3 has 16 amino acids. V was shortened by 6 bases and J by 3 bases, with 21 bases between the two germline ends. The germline V gene has CDR1 SEHNR and CDR2 FQNEAQ (reference sequence). As DNA, the CDR3 is TGTGCCAGCAGTTCCCCCCCGGGCGAGAGTGTCTACGAGCAGTACTTC. Amino acids: CASSSPPGESVYEQYF.

A word on this clonotype: A much larger clone lies a single base off, so this may be a read error. V usage is TRBV6-1 and J usage is TRBJ2-7; TRBD1 aligns across 7 bases. This CDR3 spans 14 amino acids. Germline lookup yields CDR1 MNHNS and CDR2 SASEGT. The J segment lost 5 bases and the V segment lost 4 bases, leaving 8 bases of the junction unmatched. The CDR3 here is CASSGQGDPDEQYF. The CDR3 region has the DNA TGTGCCAGCAGTGGACAGGGCGACCCCGACGAGCAGTACTTC.

At least ten counts were recorded for this clonotype. This chain joins TRBV6-5 and TRBJ2-7; 11 nucleotides agree with TRBD2. The ends lost 6 bases at V and 2 bases at J; junction bases unmatched: 6. This CDR3 comprises 15 residues. Germline V gene data show CDR1 as MNHEY and CDR2 as SVGAGI. This chain's CDR3 is CASRPTSGSPYEQYF. In DNA, the CDR3 is TGTGCCAGCAGACCAACTAGCGGGAGCCCCTACGAGCAGTACTTC.

This clonotype was seen a few times. J is TRBJ1-6 and V is TRBV6-4; D gene uncertain. Trimming shortened V by 3 bases and J by 0 bases, and 9 bases separated the two germline ends. Germline V lookup: CDR1 MRHNA, CDR2 SNTAGT. The CDR3 totals 16 residues. This CDR3 is CASSESPSSYNSPLHF. DNA for the CDR3: TGTGCCAGCAGTGAATCGCCGAGCTCCTATAATTCACCCCTCCACTTT.

The V call is TRBV20-1, the J call TRBJ1-6, with D perhaps matching TRBD1 (5 bases). The CDR3 sequence is 14 residues long. Trimming stripped 0 bases from V and 11 bases from J, with 14 bases between. Germline loops: CDR1 DFQATT, CDR2 SNEGSKA (reference sequence). In nucleotides, the CDR3 is TGCAGTGCTAGAGATCGAACAGGTCTAACACCCCTCCACTTT. This encodes CSARDRTGLTPLHF.

The chain combines TRBV12-3 or TRBV12-4 with TRBJ2-7; D is undetermined. The length of the CDR3 is 11 residues. Trimming left V 1 base short and J 7 bases short, with 5 bases between. The CDR3 reads CASSLGGEQYV. CDR3 DNA sequence: TGTGCCAGCAGTTTAGGTGGGGAGCAGTACGTC.

The rearrangement joins TRBV6-4 to TRBJ2-3; 9 nucleotides line up with TRBD2. Trimming removed 6 bases from V and 11 bases from J; junction bases left unmatched: 9. Per germline, CDR1 MRHNA and CDR2 SNTAGT. The CDR3 runs 13 residues. This CDR3 reads CASSTGTSNEQYF. In DNA, the CDR3 is TGTGCCAGCAGCACCGGGACTAGCAATGAGCAGTATTTT.

This clonotype was recorded many times. The rearrangement links TRBV29-1 to TRBJ1-2; 9 bases map to TRBD1. Germline CDR1 SQVTM, CDR2 ANQGSEA. CDR3 size: 12 residues. Trimming took 6 bases from V and 4 from J; bases not matched to a gene: 3. In DNA form, the CDR3 reads TGCAGCGTCTTACAGGGGGCCTATGGCTACACCTTC. Translating it yields CSVLQGAYGYTF.

Many counts were recorded for this clonotype. The chain has TRBV20-1 and TRBJ1-1; D may be TRBD1 (6 bases). The CDR3 totals 13 residues. CDR1 is DFQATT and CDR2 is SNEGSKA in the germline V gene (reference sequence). V was shortened by 2 bases and J by 11 bases, with 18 bases between the two germline ends. The CDR3 nucleotides are TGCAGTGCTAGAAAAACAACAGGGCGGTGGGCTTTCTTT. Its protein product is CSARKTTGRWAFF.

This clonotype was counted only a few times. The rearrangement joins TRBV20-1 to TRBJ2-1, with D unclear. Germline V gene data show CDR1 as DFQATT and CDR2 as SNEGSKA (reference sequence). This CDR3 region has 14 residues. V was cut by 6 bases and J by 5 bases, with 17 bases left in between. CDR3 bases: TGCAGTGCAGAAGGTGGCCGGGTTCACAATGAGCAGTTCTTC. It yields the protein CSAEGGRVHNEQFF.

The V and J genes are TRBV29-1 and TRBJ2-5; TRBD2 is a possible D gene (5 bases). This CDR3 contains 12 residues. Trimming removed 3 bases at V and 3 bases at J, with 8 bases between. The germline gives CDR1 SQVTM, CDR2 ANQGSEA. The CDR3 DNA is TGCAGCGTTGAGGAGCGGAAAGAGACCCAGTACTTC. Encoded protein: CSVEERKETQYF. The full variable domain, its missing parts supplied by reference TRBV29-1 and TRBJ2-5, is SAVISQKPSRDICQRGTSLTIQCQVDSQVTMMFWYRQQPGQSLTLIATANQGSEATYESGFVIDKFPISRPNLTFSTLTVSNMSPEDSSIYLCSVEERKETQYFGPGTRLLVL.

As regards this clonotype: Germline is not matched at one junction end, which may reflect a read error. The rearrangement links TRBV12-5 to TRBJ2-7, with D possibly TRBD1 on 5 matching bases. The CDR3 spans 12 residues. From germline, CDR1 is LGHNT and CDR2 FRNRAP. CDR3 residues: CASGTTAYELYF. The CDR3, as DNA: TGTGCTAGTGGTACGACAGCCTACGAGCTGTACTTC. The whole variable domain, filled in from reference TRBV12-5 and TRBJ2-7, reads DARVTQTPRHKVTEMGQEVTMRCQPILGHNTVFWYRQTMMQGLELLAYFRNRAPLDDSGMPKDRFSAEMPDATLATLKIQPSEPRDSAVYFCASGTTAYELYFGPGTRLTVT.

This clonotype was recorded many times. This chain connects TRBV5-1 to TRBJ2-7, with D perhaps given as TRBD1 or TRBD2 (5 bases each). CDR3 length: 15 residues. Germline V CDR1 and CDR2: SGHRS, YFSETQ. Trimming took 4 bases from V and 5 from J, leaving 19 bases between them. The CDR3 sequence: CASSGSGTQFHEQYF. As DNA, the CDR3 is TGCGCCAGCAGCGGTTCCGGGACCCAGTTTCACGAGCAGTACTTC.

This clonotype was counted ten times or more. The chain couples TRBV20-1 to TRBJ2-1, with 7 bases that match TRBD2. V lost 0 bases and J lost 0; bases outside the gene matches: 8. Germline V CDR1 and CDR2: DFQATT, SNEGSKA (reference sequence). This CDR3 contains 17 residues. CDR3 bases: TGCAGTGCTAGAGATGCTGCGGGAGAGACCTCCTACAATGAGCAGTTCTTC. It codes for CSARDAAGETSYNEQFF.

This chain links TRBV25-1 with TRBJ1-6, with D possibly being TRBD1 (5 bases). The CDR3 loop spans 16 amino acids. Trimming took off 3 bases at V and 7 bases at J, with 16 bases between the two ends. The germline gives CDR1 MGHDK, CDR2 SYGVNS. The CDR3 protein is CASSEAGPGSNSPLHF. The CDR3 DNA follows: TGTGCCAGCAGTGAGGCAGGGCCAGGATCCAATTCACCCCTCCACTTT. The variable domain in full, with the rest retrieved from reference TRBV25-1 and TRBJ1-6, is EADIYQTPRYLVIGTGKKITLECSQTMGHDKMYWYQQDPGMELHLIHYSYGVNSTEKGDLSSESTVSRIRTEHFPLTLESARPSHTSQYLCASSEAGPGSNSPLHFGNGTRLTVT.

This clonotype was picked up many times. This chain links TRBV2 with TRBJ2-5; perhaps TRBD2 as D (6 bases). The CDR3 has 10 residues. Germline CDR1 and CDR2: SNHLY and FYNNEI. Trimming pared 8 bases from V and 6 bases from J, leaving 7 bases between. CDR3 loop: CASGGKTQYF. The CDR3 coding sequence is TGTGCCAGCGGGGGGAAGACCCAGTACTTC.

On this clonotype: A read error may explain this, as a much larger clone is one base away. The chain recombines TRBV7-9 with TRBJ1-1; no firm D call. The germline gives CDR1 SEHNR, CDR2 FQNEAQ (reference sequence). There are 13 residues in the CDR3. The CDR3: CASSSTTGTEALF. The CDR3 coding sequence is TGTGCCAGCAGCTCTACAACTGGCACTGAAGCTCTCTTT.

V gene TRBV4-3 combines with J gene TRBJ1-1; no reliable D call. The CDR3 is 15 residues long. Trimming took off 1 base at V and 3 bases at J, with 12 bases between the two ends. From germline, CDR1 is LGHNA and CDR2 YSLEER. DNA of the CDR3: TGCGCCAGCAGCCAAGCCGTGTGGGTTGACACTGAAGCTTTCTTT. Its translation is CASSQAVWVDTEAFF.

This clonotype is a singleton in its sample. The rearrangement links TRBV15 to TRBJ2-7; no reliable D call. V gave up 3 bases and J gave up 2 bases, with 14 bases separating them. The CDR3 length is 15 residues. The V gene's germline CDR1 is LNHNV and CDR2 YYDKDF (reference sequence). The CDR3 nucleotides are TGTGCCACCAGCAGCCCCGACCACTCCACCTACGAGCAGTACTTC. It codes for CATSSPDHSTYEQYF.

On this clonotype itself: One end of the junction does not line up with germline, which may come from a read error. J is TRBJ2-5 and V is TRBV10-1, with 15 bases fitting TRBD2. Germline CDR1 reads WNHNN; CDR2 reads SYGVQD (reference sequence). The CDR3 contains 16 residues. CDR3 loop: CASSQGTSGGQETQYF. In DNA form, the CDR3 reads TGTGCCAGCAGCCAAGGGACTAGCGGGGGGCAAGAGACCCAGTACTTC.

This clonotype has ten or more counts. The chain combines TRBV9 with TRBJ1-2; 12 bases line up with TRBD1. Germline CDR1 reads SGDLS; CDR2 reads YYNGEE. Trimming at V came to 4 bases and at J to 1 base, leaving 8 bases not matched to a gene. CDR3 size: 17 residues. CDR3 in amino acids: CASSPSGTGGSNYGYTF. As DNA, the CDR3 is TGTGCCAGCAGCCCCTCCGGGACAGGGGGCAGTAACTATGGCTACACCTTC.

This clonotype was seen a handful of times. The DNA for the CDR3 is TGCGCCAGCACCCCGACTAGCGGGGGGGCAAATGAGCAGTTCTTC. As protein: CASTPTSGGANEQFF. This chain connects TRBV4-3 to TRBJ2-1, with 14 bases aligning to TRBD2. Germline values: CDR1 LGHNA, CDR2 YSLEER. V lost 7 bases and J lost 7; bases outside the gene matches: 6. CDR3 length: 15 amino acids.

About this clonotype: The junction and the germline gene differ at one end; a read error may be behind it. The chain recombines TRBV6-6 with TRBJ1-1, with D maybe TRBD1 (5 bases). The CDR3 covers 14 residues. Per the germline V gene, CDR1 is MNHNY and CDR2 is SVGAGI (reference sequence). The CDR3 DNA reads TGTGCCGGCAGTTACACTCAGGGGAACACTGAAGCTTTCTTT. Protein product: CAGSYTQGNTEAFF.